A selection of T cell receptor beta chains follows, all from one sample in a study of cytomegalovirus exposure and HLA in healthy donors. Using immunoSEQ multiplex PCR, the repertoire was profiled, and TCRdb retains in-frame clones only, with some absent. The repertoire holds almost 200,000 clones, with about four fifths as singletons. The specimen sequenced was PBMCs. These receptors were collected from a male donor in good health and CMV-seropositive. The conserved cysteine and the conserved F or W are not part of the CDR3 here. Rows may omit the clone size; those that give it use once, few, many or a size class.

J gene,clone size,V gene,CDR3 protein
TRBJ1-1,few,TRBV18,ASSPGQGMNTEAF
TRBJ1-2,.,TRBV27,ASSFTGGKIYGYT
TRBJ1-1,.,TRBV6-6,ASSSKTGNTEAF
TRBJ2-3,once,TRBV5-4,ASRRGGGSTDTQY
TRBJ1-2,.,TRBV18,ASSPDRANYGYT
TRBJ2-7,.,TRBV18,ASSPGTGGTYEQY
TRBJ2-7,few,TRBV18,ASSRDKNYEQY
TRBJ2-5,.,TRBV11-2,ASSPQETQY
TRBJ2-2,.,TRBV7-3,ASSLGGLNTGELF
TRBJ2-1,.,TRBV5-4,ASRTSGGHNEQF
TRBJ2-3,.,TRBV11-3,ASGGGGSSTDTQY
TRBJ2-3,few,TRBV28,ASSLNRKPDTQY
TRBJ1-5,few,TRBV18,ASSPKEGILVGSNQPQH
TRBJ2-5,.,TRBV28,ASSFQGTGLAGDVKERETQY
TRBJ2-1,.,TRBV15,ATSRDRRESWNEQF
TRBJ1-1,.,TRBV7-3,ASSQGTAAEAF
TRBJ1-5,few,TRBV18,ASSPQGNSNQPQH
TRBJ1-4,.,TRBV11-2,ASSLGGFDEKLF
TRBJ1-4,.,TRBV7-8,ASSSLPGQDDEKLF
TRBJ2-5,once,TRBV4-1,ASSQGLAGGQETQY
TRBJ1-2,.,TRBV7-2,ASSLALAPRGYT
TRBJ1-4,.,TRBV5-1,ASSLAGTEVEKLF
TRBJ2-1,.,TRBV9,ASSVVLGGRAGSYNEQF
TRBJ1-3,.,TRBV4-1,ASSQDLGVRSGNTIY
TRBJ1-1,.,TRBV2,ASSVGGMNTEAF
TRBJ2-1,.,TRBV30,AWTGSYNEQF
TRBJ2-7,few,TRBV27,ASSSRLAGDEQY
TRBJ1-6,.,TRBV4-3,ASSQDNTSPLH